Included here is one TCR beta chain sequence, with context. CDR1 and CDR2 from the germline V gene are MNHEY and SMNVEV (reference sequence). Trimming removed 4 bases from V and 7 bases from J; junction bases left unmatched: 3. CDR3 length: 15 amino acids. This specimen comes from a study of blood T cell repertoires in COVID-19. Background on the study: T cells, B-cell-depleted T cells, or PBMCs supplied cDNA or gDNA.

Produced via immunoSEQ multiplex PCR; TCRdb's table is partial and in-frame only. The table shows roughly 250,000 clones, with around 82% occurring only once. This receptor was obtained from a woman aged 80 or over with active or convalescent COVID-19. The chain uses TRBV27 and TRBJ1-6; the match to TRBD1 covers 11 bases. The sequenced sample consisted of peripheral blood. CDR3 DNA sequence: TGTGCCAGCAGTTCGGACAGGGGGCGGAATTCACCCCTCCACTTT. Translation: CASSSDRGRNSPLHF.